The 18 T cell receptor beta chains in this list originate from one sample, sequenced in a study of shared clonotypes between healthy human individuals. Measured with immunoSEQ multiplex PCR; TCRdb has only the in-frame clones, and not every one. This sample has hundreds of thousands of clones, with around four fifths found just once. The sample taken for sequencing was memory CD4+ T cells sorted from blood. The sample's subset: CD45RA-negative fraction. These receptors were obtained from a man aged 30 to 45 in good health.

This chain joins TRBV10-1 and TRBJ2-1; 9 nucleotides line up with TRBD2. CDR1 is WNHNN and CDR2 is SYGVQD in the germline V gene (reference sequence). V lost 9 bases to trimming and J lost 2 bases; unmatched junction nucleotides: 11. The CDR3 is 16 amino acids. CDR3 sequence: CARPGGGRATYNEQFF. In nucleotides, the CDR3 is TGCGCCAGACCCGGGGGCGGGAGGGCTACCTACAATGAGCAGTTCTTC.

This CDR3 reads CASSRGLPTDTQYF. CDR3 DNA sequence: TGTGCCAGCAGCCGCGGACTACCCACAGATACGCAGTATTTT. The chain uses TRBV7-9 and TRBJ2-3, with D possibly matching TRBD2 (6 bases). Germline V gene sequence: CDR1 SEHNR, CDR2 FQNEAQ (reference sequence). The V end was cut by 5 bases, the J end by 2 bases, with 11 bases between. The CDR3 spans 14 residues.

This sequence joins TRBV6-5 and TRBJ2-7, with no clear D. The V end lost 4 bases, the J end lost 5 bases, and 9 bases lay between the germline ends. The CDR3 contains 12 residues. Looked up from germline, CDR1 is MNHEY and CDR2 is SVGAGI. CDR3 sequence reads: CASSSPGHEQYF. The CDR3 DNA reads TGTGCCAGCAGTTCCCCAGGTCACGAGCAGTACTTC.

This clone has more than one count but fewer than ten. The V and J genes are TRBV4-3 and TRBJ2-1; the D gene is possibly TRBD2 (5 bases). The length of the CDR3 is 12 residues. V was cut by 3 bases and J by 9 bases, with 9 bases left in between. Per the germline V gene, CDR1 is LGHNA and CDR2 is YSLEER. The CDR3 sequence: CASSHGGGEQFF. The DNA of the CDR3 is TGCGCCAGCAGCCACGGAGGAGGTGAGCAGTTCTTC.

V usage is TRBV10-1 and J usage is TRBJ2-7, with D unclear. Per germline, CDR1 WNHNN and CDR2 SYGVQD (reference sequence). The CDR3 consists of 11 residues. V lost 4 bases to trimming and J lost 1 base, with 2 bases between them. The CDR3 DNA reads as TGCGCCAGCAGTGGGTCCTACGAGCAGTACTTC. It specifies CASSGSYEQYF.

This clone was seen at least ten times. The gene calls are TRBV9 and TRBJ2-3; TRBD2 might be the D (6 bases). V was cut by 0 bases and J by 3 bases, with 17 bases left in between. CDR3 length equals 17 residues. Germline CDR1 and CDR2: SGDLS and YYNGEE. CDR3: CASSVGVSLANTDTQYF. Here the CDR3 DNA reads TGTGCCAGCAGCGTAGGCGTCAGCCTAGCGAATACAGATACGCAGTATTTT.

This clone has a count of ten or more. V usage is TRBV6-5 and J usage is TRBJ2-7; TRBD2 matches 13 bases. From germline, CDR1 is MNHEY and CDR2 SVGAGI. J gave up 3 bases and V 6 bases, and 5 bases lay outside the gene matches. The CDR3 extends over 15 amino acids. The CDR3 loop is CASRLGLAGHYEQYF. The CDR3 DNA reads as TGTGCCAGCAGACTGGGACTAGCGGGGCACTACGAGCAGTACTTC.

V is TRBV2 and J is TRBJ2-7; 7 positions match TRBD2. The CDR3 is made up of 15 amino acids. V shed 6 bases and J 2 bases; nucleotides not matched to a gene: 10. The V gene's germline CDR1 is SNHLY and CDR2 FYNNEI. The CDR3 reads CASSGDGTTTYEQYF. For the CDR3, the DNA is TGTGCCAGCAGCGGTGACGGGACTACTACCTACGAGCAGTACTTC.

The rearrangement joins TRBV6-1 to TRBJ2-7, with D tentatively TRBD2 (6 bases). Germline CDR1 MNHNS, CDR2 SASEGT. CDR3 size: 12 residues. V dropped 6 bases and J dropped 8 bases, with 14 bases sitting between them. The CDR3 here is CASSAGPIKQYF. The DNA of the CDR3 is TGTGCCAGCAGCGCGGGACCAATCAAGCAGTACTTC.

By frequency in the sample, this clone is medium-sized. The V and J genes are TRBV7-9 and TRBJ2-7; 7 bases map to TRBD2. The CDR3 extends over 14 amino acids. Germline CDR1 reads SEHNR; CDR2 reads FQNEAQ (reference sequence). V shed 3 bases and J 2 bases; nucleotides not matched to a gene: 4. The CDR3 DNA reads TGTGCCAGCAGCTTGGCGGGAGTAGCCTACGAGCAGTACTTC. Translating it yields CASSLAGVAYEQYF.

This clone was picked up many times. The same CDR3 can be traced to other DNA sequences in this sample. This chain uses TRBV4-3 with TRBJ2-7; D unclear. Germline values: CDR1 LGHNA, CDR2 YSLEER. V was pared by 1 base and J by 3 bases, with 7 bases between. CDR3 length: 13 amino acids. The CDR3 DNA sequence: TGCGCCAGCAGCCAAGGACCGCTCTACGAGCAGTACTTC. Protein sequence: CASSQGPLYEQYF.

The chain employs TRBV7-9 and TRBJ2-5, with TRBD1 as a possible D gene (5 bases). CDR3 size: 14 residues. Germline V CDR1 and CDR2: SEHNR, FQNEAQ (reference sequence). The V end lost 1 base, the J end lost 5 bases, and 11 bases lay between the germline ends. This CDR3 is CASSLGGAWETQYF. CDR3 nucleotides: TGTGCCAGCAGCTTAGGGGGCGCTTGGGAGACCCAGTACTTC.

The chain uses TRBV28 and TRBJ2-7; D possibly corresponds to TRBD1 (6 bases). CDR3 size: 13 residues. Deletions cut 5 bases from V and 6 bases from J, with 14 bases between. Germline V CDR1 and CDR2: MDHEN, SYDVKM. Written as DNA, the CDR3 is TGTGCCAGCAGTATAACAGGGTTCCGCGAGCAGTACTTC. Translation gives CASSITGFREQYF. Using reference TRBV28 and TRBJ2-7 for the parts outside the CDR3, the full variable domain is DVKVTQSSRYLVKRTGEKVFLECVQDMDHENMFWYRQDPGLGLRLIYFSYDVKMKEKGDIPEGYSVSREKKERFSLILESASTNQTSMYLCASSITGFREQYFGPGTRLTVT.

This chain uses TRBV5-1 with TRBJ2-3; 10 positions match TRBD2. The CDR3 has 18 residues. V was clipped by 2 bases and J by 5 bases; unmatched bases: 14. The V gene's germline CDR1 is SGHRS and CDR2 YFSETQ. The CDR3 region is CASSFGLDQREGRDTQYF. The CDR3 nucleotides read TGCGCCAGCAGCTTTGGCTTGGATCAGCGGGAGGGCCGAGATACGCAGTATTTT. Full variable domain (rest looked up from reference TRBV5-1 and TRBJ2-3): KAGVTQTPRYLIKTRGQQVTLSCSPISGHRSVSWYQQTPGQGLQFLFEYFSETQRNKGNFPGRFSGRQFSNSRSEMNVSTLELGDSALYLCASSFGLDQREGRDTQYFGPGTRLTVL.

CDR3 protein: CSVAVYGYTF. The CDR3 nucleotides read TGCAGCGTTGCCGTATATGGCTACACCTTC. V usage is TRBV29-1 and J usage is TRBJ1-2; D not resolved. The germline CDR1 and CDR2 sequences are SQVTM and ANQGSEA. Trimming removed 4 bases at V and 5 bases at J, with 5 bases between. The CDR3 runs to 10 residues.

The gene calls are TRBV5-5 and TRBJ2-3; tentative D call: TRBD2 (7 bases). The CDR3 has 13 amino acids. The germline gives CDR1 SGHKS, CDR2 YYEKEE (reference sequence). Trimming removed 4 bases at V and 7 bases at J, with 13 bases between. The chain's CDR3 is CASSLGGQNTQYF. DNA of the CDR3: TGTGCCAGCAGCCTGGGGGGGCAAAATACGCAGTATTTT.

The chain joins TRBV11-2 to TRBJ1-2, with D maybe TRBD1 (5 bases). Between the trimmed V and J ends, which lost 0 bases and 9 bases, there was a span of 8 bases. CDR1 and CDR2 (germline): SGHAT, FQNNGV. The CDR3 totals 12 residues. The CDR3 sequence is CASSLEKGSYTF. The DNA of the CDR3 is TGTGCCAGCAGCTTAGAAAAGGGGAGCTACACCTTC.

The genes are TRBV6-1 and TRBJ2-1; possible D gene TRBD2, 5 bases. This CDR3 contains 14 residues. Trimming took 5 bases from V and 10 from J, leaving 18 bases between them. CDR1 MNHNS and CDR2 SASEGT come from the germline V gene. CDR3 in DNA: TGTGCCAGCAGTCCAGTTGCGGGTGGAAACGAGCAGTTCTTC. Amino acids: CASSPVAGGNEQFF.